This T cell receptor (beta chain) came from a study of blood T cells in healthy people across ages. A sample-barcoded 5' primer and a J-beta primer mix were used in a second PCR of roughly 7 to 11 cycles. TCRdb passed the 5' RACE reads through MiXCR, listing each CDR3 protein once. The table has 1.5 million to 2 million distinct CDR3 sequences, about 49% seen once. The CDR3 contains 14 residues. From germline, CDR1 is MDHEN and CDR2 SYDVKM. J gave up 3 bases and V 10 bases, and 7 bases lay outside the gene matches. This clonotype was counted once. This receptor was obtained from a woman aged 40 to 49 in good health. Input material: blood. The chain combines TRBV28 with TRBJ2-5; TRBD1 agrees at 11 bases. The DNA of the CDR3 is TGTGCCACCGATCGGGACAGGGGGGAAGAGACCCAGTACTTC. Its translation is CATDRDRGEETQYF. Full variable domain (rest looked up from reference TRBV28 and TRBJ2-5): DVKVTQSSRYLVKRTGEKVFLECVQDMDHENMFWYRQDPGLGLRLIYFSYDVKMKEKGDIPEGYSVSREKKERFSLILESASTNQTSMYLCATDRDRGEETQYFGPGTRLLVL.